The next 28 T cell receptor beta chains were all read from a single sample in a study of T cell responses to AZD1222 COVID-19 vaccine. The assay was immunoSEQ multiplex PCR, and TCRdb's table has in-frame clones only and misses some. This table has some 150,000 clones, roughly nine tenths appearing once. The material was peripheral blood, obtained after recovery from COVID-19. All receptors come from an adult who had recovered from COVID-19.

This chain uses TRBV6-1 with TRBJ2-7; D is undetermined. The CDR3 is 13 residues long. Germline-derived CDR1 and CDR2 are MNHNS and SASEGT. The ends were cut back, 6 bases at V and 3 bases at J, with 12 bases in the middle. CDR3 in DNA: TGTGCCAGCAGCCCAGGCCTTGGCTACGAGCAGTACTTC. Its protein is CASSPGLGYEQYF.

CDR3 in amino acids: CASSQSINYGYTF. DNA of the CDR3: TGTGCCAGCAGCCAATCTATTAACTATGGCTACACCTTC. V is TRBV4-2 and J is TRBJ1-2; D remains unclear. V lost 2 bases and J 1 base, leaving 5 bases between the germline ends. CDR1 LGHNA and CDR2 YNFKEQ come from the germline V gene. This CDR3 spans 13 amino acids.

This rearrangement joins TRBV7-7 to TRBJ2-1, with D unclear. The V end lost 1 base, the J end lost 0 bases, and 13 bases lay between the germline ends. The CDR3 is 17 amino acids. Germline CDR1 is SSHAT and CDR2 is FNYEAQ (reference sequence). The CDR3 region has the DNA TGTGCCAGCAGCTTAGAAAGGCACCCTAGCTCCTACAATGAGCAGTTCTTC. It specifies CASSLERHPSSYNEQFF.

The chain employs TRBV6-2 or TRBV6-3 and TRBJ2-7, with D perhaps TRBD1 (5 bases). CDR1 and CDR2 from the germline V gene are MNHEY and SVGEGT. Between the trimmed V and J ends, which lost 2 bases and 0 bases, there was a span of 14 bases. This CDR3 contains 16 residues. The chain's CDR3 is CASSYPLGLDSYEQYF. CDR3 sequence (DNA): TGTGCCAGCAGTTACCCCCTGGGGCTAGACTCCTACGAGCAGTACTTC.

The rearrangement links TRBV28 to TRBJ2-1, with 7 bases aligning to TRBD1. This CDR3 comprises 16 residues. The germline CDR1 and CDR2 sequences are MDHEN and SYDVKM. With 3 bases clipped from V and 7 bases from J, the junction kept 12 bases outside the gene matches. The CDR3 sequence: CASSFLLGQARNEQFF. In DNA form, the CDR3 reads TGTGCCAGCAGTTTTCTCTTAGGACAGGCCAGGAATGAGCAGTTCTTC.

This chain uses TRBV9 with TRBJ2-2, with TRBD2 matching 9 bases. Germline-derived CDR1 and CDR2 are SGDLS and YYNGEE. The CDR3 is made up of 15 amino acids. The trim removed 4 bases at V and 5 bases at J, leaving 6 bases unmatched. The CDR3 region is CASSSSGGPTGELFF. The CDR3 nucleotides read TGTGCCAGCAGCTCGAGCGGGGGGCCAACCGGGGAGCTGTTTTTT. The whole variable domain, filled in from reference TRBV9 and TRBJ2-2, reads DSGVTQTPKHLITATGQRVTLRCSPRSGDLSVYWYQQSLDQGLQFLIQYYNGEERAKGNILERFSAQQFPDLHSELNLSSLELGDSALYFCASSSSGGPTGELFFGEGSRLTVL.

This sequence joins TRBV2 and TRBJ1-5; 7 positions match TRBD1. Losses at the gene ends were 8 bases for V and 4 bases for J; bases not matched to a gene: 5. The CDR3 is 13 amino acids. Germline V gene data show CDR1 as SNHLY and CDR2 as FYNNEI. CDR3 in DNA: TGTGCCAGCGTTCGGGACAGAAATCAGCCCCAGCATTTT. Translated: CASVRDRNQPQHF.

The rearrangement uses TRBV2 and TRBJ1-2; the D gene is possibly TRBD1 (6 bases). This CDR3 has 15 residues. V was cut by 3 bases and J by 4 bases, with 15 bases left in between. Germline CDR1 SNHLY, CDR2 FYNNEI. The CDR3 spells CASSDPPQGSYGYTF. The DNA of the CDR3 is TGTGCCAGCAGTGATCCACCTCAGGGGTCCTATGGCTACACCTTC.

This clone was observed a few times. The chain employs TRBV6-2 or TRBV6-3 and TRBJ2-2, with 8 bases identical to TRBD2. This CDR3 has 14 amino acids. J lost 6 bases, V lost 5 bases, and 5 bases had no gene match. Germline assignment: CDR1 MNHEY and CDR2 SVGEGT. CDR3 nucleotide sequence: TGTGCCAGCAGTAGCGGGGGACACTCCGGGGAGCTGTTTTTT. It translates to CASSSGGHSGELFF.

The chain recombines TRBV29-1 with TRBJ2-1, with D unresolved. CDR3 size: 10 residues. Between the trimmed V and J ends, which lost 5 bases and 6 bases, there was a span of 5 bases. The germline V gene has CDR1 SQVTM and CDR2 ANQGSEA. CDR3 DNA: TGCAGCGTTCTATCCAATGAGCAGTTCTTC. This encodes CSVLSNEQFF.

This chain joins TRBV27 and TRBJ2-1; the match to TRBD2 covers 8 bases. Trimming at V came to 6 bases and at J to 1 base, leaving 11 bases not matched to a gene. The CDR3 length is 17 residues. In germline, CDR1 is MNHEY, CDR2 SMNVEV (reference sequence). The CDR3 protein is CASSPYKGLGSYNEQFF. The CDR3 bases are TGTGCCAGCAGCCCTTACAAGGGACTAGGGTCCTACAATGAGCAGTTCTTC.

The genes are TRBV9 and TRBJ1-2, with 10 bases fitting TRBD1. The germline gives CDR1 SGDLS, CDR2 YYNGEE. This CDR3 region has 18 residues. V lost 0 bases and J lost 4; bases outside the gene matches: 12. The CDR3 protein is CASSVDPNLTGGVYGYTF. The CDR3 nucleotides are TGTGCCAGCAGCGTAGACCCCAACCTGACAGGGGGCGTCTATGGCTACACCTTC.

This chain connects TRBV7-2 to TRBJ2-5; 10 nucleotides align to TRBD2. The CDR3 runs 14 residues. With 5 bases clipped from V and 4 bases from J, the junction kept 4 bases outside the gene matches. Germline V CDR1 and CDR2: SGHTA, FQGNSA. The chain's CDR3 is CASSPSSGGETQYF. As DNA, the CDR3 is TGTGCCAGCAGCCCCTCTAGCGGGGGAGAGACCCAGTACTTC.

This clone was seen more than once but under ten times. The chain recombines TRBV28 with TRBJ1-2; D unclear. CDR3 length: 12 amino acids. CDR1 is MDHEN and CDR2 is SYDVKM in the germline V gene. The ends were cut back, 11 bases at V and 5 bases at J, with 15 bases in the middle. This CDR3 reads CACHRSHYGYTF. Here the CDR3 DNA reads TGTGCCTGCCACCGATCCCATTATGGCTACACCTTC.

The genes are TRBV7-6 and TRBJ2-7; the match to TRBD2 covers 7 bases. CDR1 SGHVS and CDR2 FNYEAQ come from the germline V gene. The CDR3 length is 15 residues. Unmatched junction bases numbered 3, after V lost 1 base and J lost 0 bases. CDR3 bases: TGTGCCAGCAGCTTAGGCGGGGGAGCCTCCTACGAGCAGTACTTC. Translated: CASSLGGGASYEQYF.

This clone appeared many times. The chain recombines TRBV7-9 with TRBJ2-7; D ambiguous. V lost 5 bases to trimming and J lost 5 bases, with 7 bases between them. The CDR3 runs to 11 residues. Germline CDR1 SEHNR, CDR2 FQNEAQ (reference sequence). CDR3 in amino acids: CASSRDHEQYF. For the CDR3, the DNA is TGTGCCAGCAGCCGAGACCACGAGCAGTACTTC.

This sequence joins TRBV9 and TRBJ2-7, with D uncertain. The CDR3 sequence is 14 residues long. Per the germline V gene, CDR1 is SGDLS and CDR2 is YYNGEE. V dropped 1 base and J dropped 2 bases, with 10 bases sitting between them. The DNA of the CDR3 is TGTGCCAGCAGCGTAACGCCAGACACCTACGAGCAGTACTTC. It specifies CASSVTPDTYEQYF. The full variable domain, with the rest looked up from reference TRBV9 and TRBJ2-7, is DSGVTQTPKHLITATGQRVTLRCSPRSGDLSVYWYQQSLDQGLQFLIQYYNGEERAKGNILERFSAQQFPDLHSELNLSSLELGDSALYFCASSVTPDTYEQYFGPGTRLTVT.

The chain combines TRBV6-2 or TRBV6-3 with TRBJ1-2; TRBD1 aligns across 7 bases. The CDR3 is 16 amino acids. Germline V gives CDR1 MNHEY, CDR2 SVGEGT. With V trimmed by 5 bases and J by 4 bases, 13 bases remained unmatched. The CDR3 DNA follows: TGTGCCAGCAGTGGTGGGACAGCCCTTCCGAGCTATGGCTACACCTTC. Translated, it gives CASSGGTALPSYGYTF.

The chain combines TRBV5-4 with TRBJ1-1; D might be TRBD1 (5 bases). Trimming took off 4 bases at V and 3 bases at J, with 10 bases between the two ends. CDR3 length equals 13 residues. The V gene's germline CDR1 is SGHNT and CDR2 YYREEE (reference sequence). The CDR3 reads CASSLPRDTEAFF. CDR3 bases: TGTGCCAGCAGCCTACCCAGGGACACTGAAGCTTTCTTT. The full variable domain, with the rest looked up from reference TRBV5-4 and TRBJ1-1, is ETGVTQSPTHLIKTRGQQVTLRCSSQSGHNTVSWYQQALGQGPQFIFQYYREEENGRGNFPPRFSGLQFPNYSSELNVNALELDDSALYLCASSLPRDTEAFFGQGTRLTVV.

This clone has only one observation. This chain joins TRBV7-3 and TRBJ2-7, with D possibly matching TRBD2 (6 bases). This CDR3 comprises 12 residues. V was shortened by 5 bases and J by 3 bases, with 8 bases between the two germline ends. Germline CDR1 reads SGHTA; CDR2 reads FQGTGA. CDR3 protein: CASSPTSYEQYF. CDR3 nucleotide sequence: TGTGCCAGCAGCCCGACTAGCTACGAGCAGTACTTC.

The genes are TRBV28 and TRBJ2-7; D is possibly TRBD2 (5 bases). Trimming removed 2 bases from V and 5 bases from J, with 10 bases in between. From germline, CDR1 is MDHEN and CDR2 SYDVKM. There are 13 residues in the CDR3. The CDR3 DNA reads TGTGCCAGCAGTTTACCCGACTACAACGAGCAGTACTTC. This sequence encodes CASSLPDYNEQYF.

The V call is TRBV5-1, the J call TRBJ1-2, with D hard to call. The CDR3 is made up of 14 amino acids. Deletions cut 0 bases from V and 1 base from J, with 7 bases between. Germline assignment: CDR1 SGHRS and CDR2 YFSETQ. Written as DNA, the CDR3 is TGCGCCAGCAGCTTGGGCGCAGTTAACTATGGCTACACCTTC. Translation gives CASSLGAVNYGYTF.

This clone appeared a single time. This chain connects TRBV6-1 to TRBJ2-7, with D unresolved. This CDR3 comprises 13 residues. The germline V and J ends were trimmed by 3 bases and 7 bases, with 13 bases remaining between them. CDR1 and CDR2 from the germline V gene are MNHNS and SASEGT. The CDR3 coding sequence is TGTGCCAGCAGTGATCGGCTGACGAGGGAGCAGTACTTC. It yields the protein CASSDRLTREQYF.

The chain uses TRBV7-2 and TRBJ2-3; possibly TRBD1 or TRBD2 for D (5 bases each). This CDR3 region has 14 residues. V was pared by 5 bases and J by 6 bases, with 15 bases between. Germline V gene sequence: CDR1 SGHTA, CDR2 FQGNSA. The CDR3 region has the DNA TGTGCCAGCAGCATGGACCTTAGGGACGATACGCAGTATTTT. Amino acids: CASSMDLRDDTQYF.

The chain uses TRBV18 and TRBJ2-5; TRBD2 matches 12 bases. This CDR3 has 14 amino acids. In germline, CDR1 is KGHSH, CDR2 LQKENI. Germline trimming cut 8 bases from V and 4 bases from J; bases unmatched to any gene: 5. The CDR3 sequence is CASPPSGGGETQYF. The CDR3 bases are TGTGCCAGCCCCCCTAGCGGGGGGGGAGAGACCCAGTACTTC.

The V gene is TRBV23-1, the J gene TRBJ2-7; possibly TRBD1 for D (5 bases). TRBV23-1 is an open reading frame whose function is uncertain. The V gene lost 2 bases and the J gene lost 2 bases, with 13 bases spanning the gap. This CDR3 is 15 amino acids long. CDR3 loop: CASSQGHLPPYEQYF. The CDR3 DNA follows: TGCGCCAGCAGTCAAGGACACCTACCACCCTACGAGCAGTACTTC.

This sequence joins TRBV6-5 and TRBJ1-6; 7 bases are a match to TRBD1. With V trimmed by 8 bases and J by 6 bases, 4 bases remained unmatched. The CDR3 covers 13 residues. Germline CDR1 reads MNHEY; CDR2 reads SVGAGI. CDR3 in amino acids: CASSGQINSPLHF. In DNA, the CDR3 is TGTGCCAGCTCGGGACAGATTAATTCACCCCTCCACTTT.

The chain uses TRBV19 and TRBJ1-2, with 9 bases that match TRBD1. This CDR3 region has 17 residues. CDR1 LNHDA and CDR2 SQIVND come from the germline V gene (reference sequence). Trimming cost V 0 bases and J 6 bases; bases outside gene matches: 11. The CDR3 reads CASSIDLRTGVWDGYTF. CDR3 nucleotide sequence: TGTGCCAGTAGTATAGACTTAAGGACAGGGGTCTGGGATGGCTACACCTTC.